Shown below are 4 T cell receptor beta chains from a single sample sequenced in a study of long-term antiretroviral therapy in people with HIV. Run at survey level, the immunoSEQ assay was version v3.0. Clones were sequenced by immunoSEQ multiplex PCR, and TCRdb holds only the in-frame ones, with some missing. The sample has 12,000 or so clones; around 77% are singletons. Sequenced here: unsorted PBMCs, sampled 0.8 years before starting antiretroviral therapy. These receptors were collected from a woman in her thirties or forties with HIV.

The gene calls are TRBV9 and TRBJ2-7; 7 bases match TRBD2. V lost 0 bases to trimming and J lost 7 bases; unmatched junction nucleotides: 19. The CDR3 runs to 18 residues. Germline V gene sequence: CDR1 SGDLS, CDR2 YYNGEE. CDR3 coding DNA: TGTGCCAGCAGCGTAGCCGGGGGGAGCGGGACGGTGGGATCAGAGCAGTACTTC. Translation gives CASSVAGGSGTVGSEQYF.

The chain carries TRBV29-1 and TRBJ2-5; D may be TRBD2 (6 bases). Between the trimmed V and J ends, which lost 7 bases and 7 bases, there was a span of 22 bases. This CDR3 has 14 amino acids. From germline, CDR1 is SQVTM and CDR2 ANQGSEA. The CDR3 DNA is TGCAGCGCTAAAGAGATCGAGGATAGCGGGACCCAGTACTTC. This gives the protein CSAKEIEDSGTQYF.

This clone has more than one count but fewer than ten. The gene calls are TRBV29-1 and TRBJ2-1; 9 nucleotides agree with TRBD1. Germline loops: CDR1 SQVTM, CDR2 ANQGSEA. Trimming cost V 4 bases and J 0 bases; bases outside gene matches: 4. The CDR3 covers 15 residues. The CDR3 reads CSVVGTGSSYNEQFF. The CDR3 DNA sequence: TGCAGCGTTGTGGGGACAGGGAGCTCCTACAATGAGCAGTTCTTC.

The J gene is TRBJ2-5, the V gene TRBV6-5, with 14 bases fitting TRBD2. CDR3 size: 15 residues. V was pared by 5 bases and J by 6 bases, with 5 bases of the junction left unmatched. Germline values: CDR1 MNHEY, CDR2 SVGAGI. CDR3 nucleotides: TGTGCCAGCAGTACCGGGACTAGCGGGAGTCAGACCCAGTACTTC. Protein: CASSTGTSGSQTQYF.